These 25 T cell receptor beta chains originate from one sample sequenced in a study of cytomegalovirus exposure and HLA in healthy donors. This table comes from immunoSEQ multiplex PCR, and its TCRdb copy is limited to in-frame clones, with some not included. The sample has about 140,000 clones, about 91% seen once; the top ten hold over 6.5%. Sequences were obtained from PBMCs. The receptor source for this set is a woman aged 18-29 years in good health and CMV-seropositive.

The chain joins TRBV10-3 to TRBJ1-4; D gene unclear. The germline V gene encodes CDR1 ENHRY and CDR2 SYGVKD. V was trimmed by 0 bases and J by 1 base, leaving 3 bases between them. This CDR3 spans 14 amino acids. The chain's CDR3 is CAISESRTNEKLFF. The CDR3 DNA follows: TGTGCCATCAGTGAGTCGCGAACTAATGAAAAACTGTTTTTT.

This clone was detected only a few times. The V gene is TRBV5-1, the J gene TRBJ2-5; 7 positions agree with TRBD2. Germline V gene lookup returns CDR1 SGHRS and CDR2 YFSETQ. CDR3 length equals 15 residues. The ends lost 5 bases at V and 3 bases at J; junction bases unmatched: 10. CDR3 sequence (DNA): TGCGCCAGCAGTCCGCGACTAGCAGCCAAAGAGACCCAGTACTTC. It translates to CASSPRLAAKETQYF.

This clone was observed a few times. CDR3 DNA sequence: TGTGCCAGCGGGTCTAGCGGCCAGCCCCAGCATTTT. Its translation: CASGSSGQPQHF. The genes are TRBV27 and TRBJ1-5; D is uncertain. Per the germline V gene, CDR1 is MNHEY and CDR2 is SMNVEV (reference sequence). CDR3 size: 12 residues. Trimming left V 8 bases short and J 7 bases short, with 12 bases between.

The chain couples TRBV4-2 to TRBJ1-3, with 7 bases matching TRBD1. Per germline, CDR1 LGHNA and CDR2 YNFKEQ. V was clipped by 4 bases and J by 0 bases; unmatched bases: 6. This CDR3 is built from 16 residues. CDR3 sequence (DNA): TGTGCCAGCAGCCGTGAGGGACAGAGCTCTGGAAACACCATATATTTT. Translating gives CASSREGQSSGNTIYF.

This clone was recorded only once. The V and J genes are TRBV6-5 and TRBJ1-4, with D maybe TRBD1 (5 bases). Germline V gene data show CDR1 as MNHEY and CDR2 as SVGAGI. The CDR3 length is 15 residues. V was pared by 5 bases and J by 8 bases, with 18 bases between. CDR3 sequence (DNA): TGTGCCAGCAGTCCCTATCTGGGTGGGGGGGAAAAACTGTTTTTT. It specifies CASSPYLGGGEKLFF.

V is TRBV5-4 and J is TRBJ2-7; TRBD2 matches 8 bases. Germline values: CDR1 SGHNT, CDR2 YYREEE (reference sequence). This CDR3 spans 14 amino acids. Unmatched junction bases numbered 9, after V lost 4 bases and J lost 6 bases. The CDR3 nucleotides are TGTGCCAGCAGCCCCGGGGGGGAAATGTTCGAGCAGTACTTC. This sequence encodes CASSPGGEMFEQYF.

The rearrangement links TRBV28 to TRBJ2-7, with TRBD1 matching over 8 bases. CDR1 MDHEN and CDR2 SYDVKM come from the germline V gene. The CDR3 has 15 amino acids. V was pared by 5 bases and J by 0 bases, with 6 bases of the junction left unmatched. The CDR3 here is CASSATGASSYEQYF. In DNA, the CDR3 is TGTGCCAGCAGTGCGACAGGGGCGAGCTCCTACGAGCAGTACTTC.

The chain combines TRBV5-1 with TRBJ2-7, with a possible D match to TRBD1 (6 bases). The length of the CDR3 is 14 residues. V was shortened by 4 bases and J by 2 bases, with 13 bases between the two germline ends. Germline V gene sequence: CDR1 SGHRS, CDR2 YFSETQ. The CDR3: CASSMTGSPYEQYF. In DNA, the CDR3 is TGCGCCAGCAGCATGACAGGATCTCCCTACGAGCAGTACTTC.

This chain links TRBV28 with TRBJ2-5; 13 nucleotides align to TRBD2. Germline CDR1 and CDR2: MDHEN and SYDVKM. The ends lost 6 bases at V and 5 bases at J; junction bases unmatched: 9. The CDR3 has 16 residues. CDR3 region: CASRWTSGRGDETQYF. The CDR3 DNA is TGTGCCAGCAGGTGGACTAGCGGGAGAGGTGATGAGACCCAGTACTTC.

The chain combines TRBV7-2 with TRBJ1-2; 8 bases match TRBD1. The CDR3 runs to 14 residues. J was trimmed by 4 bases and V by 4 bases; bases with no gene match: 5. Germline lookup yields CDR1 SGHTA and CDR2 FQGNSA. The CDR3 reads CASSSQGAGYGYTF. The CDR3 nucleotides are TGTGCCAGCAGCTCTCAGGGGGCCGGCTATGGCTACACCTTC.

The chain is built from TRBV28 and TRBJ1-2; TRBD1 matches 8 bases. After removal of 3 bases from V and 7 bases from J, the junction contained 10 bases not matched to a gene. The CDR3 is 15 residues long. CDR1 and CDR2 (germline): MDHEN, SYDVKM. CDR3 loop: CASSFAGTGSSGYTF. The CDR3, as DNA: TGTGCCAGCAGTTTTGCCGGGACAGGTTCGTCTGGCTACACCTTC.

The chain carries TRBV6-6 and TRBJ2-7, with 10 bases fitting TRBD1. V shed 5 bases, J shed 3 bases, and the junction held 7 bases outside the gene matches. CDR3 size: 15 residues. Germline V gene lookup returns CDR1 MNHNY and CDR2 SVGAGI (reference sequence). CDR3 sequence reads: CASSTSGTGDYEQYF. The DNA of the CDR3 is TGTGCCAGCAGTACTTCCGGGACAGGGGACTACGAGCAGTACTTC.

CDR3 in amino acids: CASSLGGGIDRIGELFF. Here the CDR3 DNA reads TGTGCCAGCAGCCTAGGGGGGGGGATAGATCGGATCGGGGAGCTGTTTTTT. This chain links TRBV7-2 with TRBJ2-2; tentatively, D is TRBD2 (7 bases). V was pared by 5 bases and J by 7 bases, with 23 bases between. The CDR3 covers 17 residues. Germline CDR1 and CDR2: SGHTA and FQGNSA.

Concerning this clone: The junction departs from germline at one end; a sequencing error may be responsible. The chain uses TRBV7-7 and TRBJ2-2; tentatively, D is TRBD1 (5 bases). Germline-derived CDR1 and CDR2 are SSHAT and FNYEAQ (reference sequence). CDR3 length: 13 amino acids. The CDR3 loop reads CASSIQVDGELFF. CDR3 DNA sequence: TGTGCTAGCAGCATACAGGTTGACGGGGAGCTGTTTTTT.

This sequence joins TRBV11-2 and TRBJ2-4; 8 nucleotides line up with TRBD2. The V gene end was trimmed by 2 bases and the J gene end by 0 bases; junction bases not matched to a gene: 9. The V gene's germline CDR1 is SGHAT and CDR2 FQNNGV. The CDR3 is 18 amino acids. Written as DNA, the CDR3 is TGTGCCAGCAGCTTAAGGTTGATAGCGGGGTTAGCCAAAAACATTCAGTACTTC. Translation: CASSLRLIAGLAKNIQYF.

V is TRBV7-9 and J is TRBJ1-4; no clear D. With 1 base removed from V and 4 bases from J, the gap between germline ends came to 10 bases. CDR3 length: 15 residues. Germline V CDR1 and CDR2: SEHNR, FQNEAQ (reference sequence). The CDR3 loop reads CASSLDGGNNEKLFF. For the CDR3, the DNA is TGTGCCAGCAGCTTAGATGGCGGGAATAATGAAAAACTGTTTTTT.

The rearrangement joins TRBV9 to TRBJ2-3, with D possibly matching TRBD2 (6 bases). Trimming shortened V by 1 base and J by 2 bases, and 14 bases separated the two germline ends. The CDR3 sequence is 16 residues long. CDR1 SGDLS and CDR2 YYNGEE come from the germline V gene. DNA of the CDR3: TGTGCCAGCAGCGTAAGGGACTCGGAACTCACAGATACGCAGTATTTT. Residues: CASSVRDSELTDTQYF.

V usage is TRBV6-5 and J usage is TRBJ1-2; 7 bases map to TRBD1. V was pared by 2 bases and J by 2 bases, with 2 bases of the junction left unmatched. This CDR3 is built from 14 residues. Germline V gives CDR1 MNHEY, CDR2 SVGAGI. Here the CDR3 reads CASSYRGQNYGYTF. As DNA, the CDR3 is TGTGCCAGCAGTTACAGGGGGCAGAACTATGGCTACACCTTC.

This clone was seen just once. The chain joins TRBV10-3 to TRBJ1-5; no firm D call. The V gene's germline CDR1 is ENHRY and CDR2 SYGVKD. V was trimmed by 10 bases and J by 4 bases, leaving 17 bases between them. This CDR3 comprises 14 residues. The DNA of the CDR3 is TGTGCCAGCTCTCTGAGCGGTGGGAATCAGCCCCAGCATTTT. Translation: CASSLSGGNQPQHF.

The genes are TRBV13 and TRBJ2-7, with D unresolved. Germline loops: CDR1 PRHDT, CDR2 FYEKMQ (reference sequence). Trimming left V 0 bases short and J 2 bases short, with 5 bases between. CDR3 length equals 13 residues. The CDR3 bases are TGTGCCAGCAGCTTAGGGTCCACCTACGAGCAGTACTTC. It translates to CASSLGSTYEQYF.

The V call is TRBV10-1, the J call TRBJ2-7, with 14 bases aligning to TRBD2. Germline lookup yields CDR1 WNHNN and CDR2 SYGVQD (reference sequence). The CDR3 is 18 amino acids. With V trimmed by 3 bases and J by 1 base, 8 bases remained unmatched. CDR3 sequence (DNA): TGCGCCAGCAGTGACCCGGGACTAGCGGGAGTTGAGTCCTACGAGCAGTACTTC. Translated, it gives CASSDPGLAGVESYEQYF.

The rearrangement links TRBV29-1 to TRBJ2-1, with 7 bases that match TRBD1. The CDR3 contains 13 residues. V lost 3 bases, J lost 5 bases, and 4 bases stayed unmatched. CDR1 SQVTM and CDR2 ANQGSEA come from the germline V gene. The CDR3 protein is CSVETTGNNEQFF. The CDR3 coding sequence is TGCAGCGTTGAGACGACAGGGAACAATGAGCAGTTCTTC.

This rearrangement joins TRBV5-4 to TRBJ2-5, with 11 bases identical to TRBD1. Per the germline V gene, CDR1 is SGHNT and CDR2 is YYREEE (reference sequence). Trimming took 9 bases from V and 5 from J; bases not matched to a gene: 9. The CDR3 is 14 residues long. The CDR3 is CATHPGQGDETQYF. CDR3 coding DNA: TGTGCCACCCACCCGGGACAGGGGGATGAGACCCAGTACTTC.

V and J are TRBV7-9 and TRBJ1-3; perhaps TRBD1 as D (5 bases). Germline assignment: CDR1 SEHNR and CDR2 FQNEAQ (reference sequence). Trimming shortened V by 7 bases and J by 3 bases, and 10 bases separated the two germline ends. CDR3 length equals 13 residues. The CDR3 spells CASTPTDGNTIYF. The CDR3 region has the DNA TGTGCCAGCACCCCGACAGATGGAAACACCATATATTTT.

CDR3 sequence: CASSWDRGKEGYTF. CDR3 coding DNA: TGTGCCAGCAGCTGGGACAGGGGGAAGGAGGGCTACACCTTC. The rearrangement uses TRBV7-8 and TRBJ1-2, with TRBD1 matching 11 bases. V lost 4 bases to trimming and J lost 8 bases; unmatched junction nucleotides: 6. The length of the CDR3 is 14 residues. CDR1 is SGHVS and CDR2 is FQNEAQ in the germline V gene.